This T cell receptor (beta chain) originates from a study of CD8 T cell repertoires and HIV-1 epitope variants (dated by TCRdb to 2019 to 2021). About the full investigation: Twenty-five peptides representing autologous and known Gag and Nef epitope variants were each used to stimulate T cells in separate culture wells. T cells were enriched using the EasySep Human T Cell Enrichment Kit and then co-cultured with an equal number of autologous T cell-negative cells acting as antigen-presenting cells. A 1M T cell aliquot was kept as an uncultured baseline condition, separate from the 83 T cell cultures. Among the control conditions were a peptide pool of CMV, EBV and flu, the Ebola AY9 epitope serving as a negative control, and a well with no peptide. The cultures were grown for 10 days in IMDM with gentamicin, and half of the media was changed on days 3 and 7 with IL-2, IL-7 and IL-15 added. A total of more than 70 T cell cultures were run, with each culture condition done in triplicate except for one peptide, which was done in duplicate. Three Gag epitope families and Nef HW9 and YT9 were included among the tested epitopes.

The EasySep Human CD8+ T Cell Enrichment Kit was used on day 10 to isolate CD8+ T cells from every culture. Overall study results and their limits: The assay identified only TCR beta chains and indicated proliferation to antigen, not T cell function or cytokine profile. Four to six clonotypes recognized the Nef KF9 family and one the HW9 family, with no responses to the TAALDMSHF plasma variant. Nine antigen-specific TCR beta clonotypes were identified, of which five or six appeared to be cross-reactive for autologous or known escape epitope variants.

Trimming takes 5 bases off V and 2 bases off J; junction bases not matched to a gene: 15. The germline V gene specifies MGHDK as CDR1 and SYGVNS as CDR2. The CDR3 runs 17 residues from the cysteine to the phenylalanine. Left in the record is the CDR3 DNA by itself, 51 bases read in frame from the first base. This clone was seen more than once but under ten times. No antigen is known for it. Base quality data are lacking; no much larger clone is found one base away. Sequencing of TCR beta CDR3 regions was performed at survey depth on the immunoSEQ platform. The QIAamp DNA micro kit was used to extract genomic DNA from every cultured and uncultured CD8+ T cell population. On the study's bioinformatics: Samples with under 5,000 productive reads were excluded, and this exclusion removed about 7% of the 75 HIV peptide-stimulated cultures. A MANAFEST web app trimmed sequences to CDR3 and removed nonproductive sequences, CDR3s under 5 amino acids, and those not starting C or ending F/W. To count as antigen-specific, a clonotype had to be expanded in at least 2 of 3 replicates compared with the no-peptide control at FDR 0.01, and only within one epitope family. In addition, a specific clonotype needed a frequency at least fivefold higher than in wells stimulated with peptides from other epitope families. As stored in TCRdb, this immuneACCESS dataset retains in-frame rearrangements with V and J assigned. A fraction of the clones does not appear; measured against another copy, unresolved V genes explain less than half of the discrepancy, and the remainder lacks a known reason. That table supplies the V and J calls and clone size; D and trimming were determined from the DNA. Within this sample are around 4,100 clones, with 68% of them counted one time only. Roughly 44% of the sample is taken by the ten largest.

This TCR was recovered from a male donor with HIV. The receptor chain draws on TRBV25-1 and TRBJ2-7, with 7 bases aligning to TRBD1. The sample comprised cultured CD8+ T cells derived from PBMCs. For the CDR3, the sequence is CASSPTVGLGQPYEQYF. The DNA sequence reads TGTGCCAGCAGTCCGACCGTAGGATTGGGACAGCCCTACGAGCAGTACTTC.